This T cell receptor (beta chain) was captured by sequencing in a study of Ad26.COV2.S vaccination and SARS-CoV-2 variants. On the study more broadly: Donor had been placed in the Ad26.COV2.S arm of the COV1001 trial. The study gave Ad26.COV2.S intramuscularly, once or twice 56 days apart.

Libraries were prepared by immunoSEQ multiplex PCR; TCRdb keeps only in-frame clonotypes and omits some of them. Altogether roughly 400,000 clones are present, around 92% being singletons, with the ten largest covering around 1.8%. The CDR3 has 14 amino acids. Looked up from germline, CDR1 is SGHRS and CDR2 is YFSETQ. V lost 4 bases and J 0 bases, leaving 11 bases between the germline ends. Indicated treatment: 19 received Ad26.COV2.S at low or high dose, single or two shots; roughly five received placebo; per-sample allocation not given. Sampling was done on day 63 after the first vaccine or placebo injection. Vaccine was an Ad26 vector expressing Wuhan-strain SARS-CoV-2 spike.

The specimen comprised peripheral blood, sampled in a trial of Ad26.COV2.S vaccine versus placebo. The chain links TRBV5-1 to TRBJ2-7, with unresolved D. This receptor was obtained from a person between 18 and 59 years old who received the Ad26.COV2.S COVID-19 vaccine or a placebo. DNA for the CDR3: TGCGCCAGCAGCGCCTTAAGGAGCTCCTACGAGCAGTACTTC. Its translation is CASSALRSSYEQYF.